Listed here are 24 T cell receptor beta chains from one sample, sequenced in a study of T cell repertoires in cytomegalovirus infection. TCRdb recomputed calls from the reads with MiXCR, one row per CDR3 protein. The data hold 740,000 or so distinct CDR3 sequences, with 35% to 40% observed a single time. The specimen sequenced was PBMCs. These receptors were taken from a human donor in good health (CMV status not recorded). Some clones in this sample may be carry-over from other donors' samples.

The chain couples TRBV6-5 to TRBJ1-5; no clear D. The CDR3 spans 13 residues. Germline V gene lookup returns CDR1 MNHEY and CDR2 SVGAGI. The V end was cut by 2 bases, the J end by 7 bases, with 9 bases between. CDR3 sequence reads: CASSYSSRQPQHF. In nucleotides, the CDR3 is TGTGCCAGCAGTTACAGTTCTAGACAGCCCCAGCATTTT.

This chain joins TRBV20-1 and TRBJ2-1; D is perhaps TRBD2 (5 bases). There are 16 residues in the CDR3. V dropped 2 bases and J dropped 3 bases, with 17 bases sitting between them. Germline V CDR1 and CDR2: DFQATT, SNEGSKA (reference sequence). The CDR3 DNA sequence: TGCAGTGCTAGAAGGGCCATAGAGCGGTACTACAATGAGCAGTTCTTC. It yields the protein CSARRAIERYYNEQFF.

The chain joins TRBV19 to TRBJ2-7, with D possibly being TRBD1 (6 bases). V lost 5 bases and J 7 bases, leaving 21 bases between the germline ends. CDR1 and CDR2 from the germline V gene are LNHDA and SQIVND (reference sequence). This CDR3 contains 15 residues. CDR3 bases: TGTGCCAGTAGTTTCCGACAGGTAGCTTCGGGGGAGCAGTACTTC. Protein sequence: CASSFRQVASGEQYF.

This chain links TRBV7-6 with TRBJ2-1, with TRBD2 as a possible D gene (5 bases). Deletions cut 7 bases from V and 0 bases from J, with 13 bases between. The length of the CDR3 is 15 residues. Per germline, CDR1 SGHVS and CDR2 FNYEAQ. CDR3 nucleotides: TGTGCCAGCACCCCGAGCGGTGGCTCCTACAATGAGCAGTTCTTC. Residues: CASTPSGGSYNEQFF. Combining the CDR3 with reference TRBV7-6 and TRBJ2-1 gives the whole variable domain GAGVSQSPRYKVTKRGQDVALRCDPISGHVSLYWYRQALGQGPEFLTYFNYEAQQDKSGLPNDRFSAERPEGSISTLTIQRTEQRDSAMYRCASTPSGGSYNEQFFGPGTRLTVL.

The table lists this clonotype with many counts. The gene calls are TRBV7-8 and TRBJ1-1; no definite D call. V gave up 6 bases and J gave up 1 base, with 12 bases separating them. Germline lookup yields CDR1 SGHVS and CDR2 FQNEAQ. The CDR3 contains 14 residues. CDR3 DNA: TGTGCCAGCAGGGCAGGAGCGGCGAACACTGAAGCTTTCTTT. It is translated as CASRAGAANTEAFF.

This clonotype was seen more than once but under ten times. The chain recombines TRBV6-2 or TRBV6-3 with TRBJ1-5, with no clear D. Germline assignment: CDR1 MNHEY and CDR2 SVGEGT. CDR3 length: 15 residues. V lost 0 bases and J 2 bases, leaving 8 bases between the germline ends. CDR3 region: CASSYSVWGNQPQHF. In nucleotides, the CDR3 is TGTGCCAGCAGTTACTCGGTTTGGGGCAATCAGCCCCAGCATTTT.

This clonotype was seen more than once but under ten times. The chain combines TRBV2 with TRBJ2-1, with D uncertain. CDR3 length equals 11 residues. The V gene's germline CDR1 is SNHLY and CDR2 FYNNEI. The V end lost 7 bases, the J end lost 5 bases, and 6 bases lay between the germline ends. The CDR3 reads CASNTNNEQFF. The CDR3 DNA follows: TGTGCCAGCAACACCAACAATGAGCAGTTCTTC.

This clonotype came up a few times. The chain employs TRBV4-1 and TRBJ2-2; 9 bases fit TRBD1. The CDR3 spans 17 residues. V shed 1 base and J 3 bases; nucleotides not matched to a gene: 6. The V gene's germline CDR1 is MGHRA and CDR2 YSYEKL. CDR3 sequence (DNA): TGCGCCAGCAGCCAAGGGGGGACAGGGATGGACACCGGGGAGCTGTTTTTT. It codes for CASSQGGTGMDTGELFF.

This clonotype has only a few counts. The chain is built from TRBV2 and TRBJ2-7; 7 bases line up with TRBD1. Germline V CDR1 and CDR2: SNHLY, FYNNEI. This CDR3 is 14 amino acids long. V trimming: 3 bases; J trimming: 8 bases; junction bases outside the gene matches: 10. The CDR3 here is CASSDSTQGRKQYF. CDR3 nucleotide sequence: TGTGCCAGCAGTGACTCCACACAGGGGAGAAAGCAGTACTTC.

CDR3 nucleotides: TGTGCCACCGGGACACGAGAGACCCAGTACTTC. Translating gives CATGTRETQYF. The chain couples TRBV28 to TRBJ2-5, with D possibly being TRBD1 (6 bases). Germline CDR1 and CDR2: MDHEN and SYDVKM. The CDR3 loop spans 11 amino acids. V was cut by 10 bases and J by 4 bases, with 10 bases left in between.

This clonotype turned up a few times. V usage is TRBV28 and J usage is TRBJ2-1; 10 nucleotides line up with TRBD2. Germline CDR1 and CDR2: MDHEN and SYDVKM. Germline trimming cut 7 bases from V and 7 bases from J; bases unmatched to any gene: 13. The CDR3 has 16 residues. The CDR3 nucleotides read TGTGCCAGCACTAAGCCCGGGACTAGCGCTGGGAATGAGCAGTTCTTC. Translated: CASTKPGTSAGNEQFF.

This clonotype was recorded a few times. The genes are TRBV30 and TRBJ1-1; D remains ambiguous. The CDR3 is made up of 14 amino acids. Germline V gene sequence: CDR1 GTSNPN, CDR2 SVGIG (reference sequence). V was pared by 1 base and J by 6 bases, with 15 bases between. CDR3 region: CAWSALGLGSEAFF. CDR3 in DNA: TGTGCCTGGAGTGCACTTGGGCTAGGATCTGAAGCTTTCTTT.

V usage is TRBV28 and J usage is TRBJ1-2, with D hard to call. This CDR3 region has 15 residues. Germline V gene data show CDR1 as MDHEN and CDR2 as SYDVKM. The V and J ends lost 5 bases and 4 bases respectively, with 17 bases between them. This CDR3 reads CASSKGSLTPYGYTF. In DNA, the CDR3 is TGTGCCAGCAGTAAGGGCAGCCTTACCCCCTATGGCTACACCTTC.

In its sample, this clonotype was seen a few times. This chain connects TRBV4-1 to TRBJ2-1; D not resolved. The CDR3 extends over 13 amino acids. Germline V gene lookup returns CDR1 MGHRA and CDR2 YSYEKL. Trimming left V 4 bases short and J 5 bases short, with 9 bases between. The CDR3 coding sequence is TGCGCCAGCAGCCTTTCACGTAACAATGAGCAGTTCTTC. Protein: CASSLSRNNEQFF.

This rearrangement joins TRBV7-2 to TRBJ2-1; D unresolved. The CDR3 loop spans 13 amino acids. V lost 2 bases, J lost 5 bases, and 7 bases lay in between. The germline V gene has CDR1 SGHTA and CDR2 FQGNSA. The CDR3 DNA reads TGTGCCAGCAGCTTAATGCCCGACAATGAGCAGTTCTTC. Translation gives CASSLMPDNEQFF.

Of note for this clonotype: Mismatch with germline at one junction end may stem from a read error. The chain couples TRBV19 to TRBJ2-2; 9 bases match TRBD1. Germline CDR1 and CDR2: LNHDA and SQIVND (reference sequence). The CDR3 is 17 amino acids. CDR3 sequence reads: CAISIAPGQGNTGELFF. The CDR3, as DNA: TGTGCCATTAGTATAGCTCCGGGACAGGGTAACACCGGGGAGCTGTTTTTT.

This clonotype was detected only a few times. The genes are TRBV6-6 and TRBJ2-7; tentative D call: TRBD2 (6 bases). Deletions cut 2 bases from V and 3 bases from J, with 11 bases between. This CDR3 region has 14 residues. Per the germline V gene, CDR1 is MNHNY and CDR2 is SVGAGI (reference sequence). The CDR3 here is CASSYGRWGYEQYF. CDR3 coding DNA: TGTGCCAGCAGTTACGGGAGGTGGGGCTACGAGCAGTACTTC.

Here the CDR3 reads CASRGDRETQYF. The CDR3 DNA is TGCGCCAGCCGGGGGGACCGTGAGACCCAGTACTTC. This chain links TRBV5-1 with TRBJ2-5; 7 positions match TRBD2. J gave up 5 bases and V 7 bases, and 5 bases lay outside the gene matches. The germline gives CDR1 SGHRS, CDR2 YFSETQ. CDR3 length equals 12 residues.

This clonotype was counted ten times or more. The rearrangement links TRBV28 to TRBJ2-4; D may correspond to TRBD1 or TRBD2 (5 bases each). The germline V and J ends were trimmed by 1 base and 6 bases, with 22 bases remaining between them. The V gene's germline CDR1 is MDHEN and CDR2 SYDVKM. The CDR3 extends over 18 amino acids. The CDR3 DNA follows: TGTGCCAGCAGTTTATCGGGATTAAGGCTTGATGGGGGAAACATTCAGTACTTC. It yields the protein CASSLSGLRLDGGNIQYF.

The table lists this clonotype with a few counts. The V call is TRBV28, the J call TRBJ2-1; TRBD2 matches 7 bases. CDR1 and CDR2 (germline): MDHEN, SYDVKM. Trimming took 6 bases from V and 0 from J; bases not matched to a gene: 11. The CDR3 has 17 residues. The CDR3 here is CASSPGAGRRSYNEQFF. The CDR3 DNA is TGTGCCAGCAGCCCGGGAGCGGGGAGACGCTCCTACAATGAGCAGTTCTTC. Together with reference TRBV28 and TRBJ2-1, the CDR3 gives the full variable domain: DVKVTQSSRYLVKRTGEKVFLECVQDMDHENMFWYRQDPGLGLRLIYFSYDVKMKEKGDIPEGYSVSREKKERFSLILESASTNQTSMYLCASSPGAGRRSYNEQFFGPGTRLTVL.

This chain joins TRBV27 and TRBJ2-2, with 7 nucleotides matching TRBD2. J gave up 4 bases and V 0 bases, and 11 bases lay outside the gene matches. The CDR3 runs to 18 residues. Germline-derived CDR1 and CDR2 are MNHEY and SMNVEV (reference sequence). CDR3 region: CASSLSGGGALGTGELFF. CDR3 DNA: TGTGCCAGCAGTTTATCGGGGGGGGGAGCCCTAGGCACCGGGGAGCTGTTTTTT.

The chain employs TRBV29-1 and TRBJ1-2, with D possibly TRBD1 on 5 matching bases. Germline V gives CDR1 SQVTM, CDR2 ANQGSEA. The CDR3 contains 16 residues. The germline V and J ends were trimmed by 6 bases and 8 bases, with 28 bases remaining between them. The CDR3 DNA reads TGCAGCGTCCCGGGGGACCGAATCCGGCCCTATGGAGGCTACACCTTC. Protein product: CSVPGDRIRPYGGYTF.

Concerning this clonotype itself: A junction boundary mismatches the germline segment, possibly from a read error. The chain employs TRBV7-7 and TRBJ2-2; D perhaps matches TRBD2 (5 bases). Germline-derived CDR1 and CDR2 are SSHAT and FNYEAQ (reference sequence). The CDR3 length is 15 residues. CDR3 in amino acids: CASSLEARETGELFF. The CDR3 nucleotides are TGTGCTAGCAGCTTAGAGGCACGGGAAACCGGGGAGCTGTTTTTT.

The rearrangement joins TRBV11-2 to TRBJ2-1; D is possibly TRBD1 (5 bases). V was trimmed by 6 bases and J by 3 bases, leaving 15 bases between them. The CDR3 is 15 amino acids. CDR1 and CDR2 from the germline V gene are SGHAT and FQNNGV. The CDR3 protein is CASSFGRAVYNEQFF. CDR3 nucleotide sequence: TGTGCCAGCAGTTTCGGCAGGGCAGTCTACAATGAGCAGTTCTTC.